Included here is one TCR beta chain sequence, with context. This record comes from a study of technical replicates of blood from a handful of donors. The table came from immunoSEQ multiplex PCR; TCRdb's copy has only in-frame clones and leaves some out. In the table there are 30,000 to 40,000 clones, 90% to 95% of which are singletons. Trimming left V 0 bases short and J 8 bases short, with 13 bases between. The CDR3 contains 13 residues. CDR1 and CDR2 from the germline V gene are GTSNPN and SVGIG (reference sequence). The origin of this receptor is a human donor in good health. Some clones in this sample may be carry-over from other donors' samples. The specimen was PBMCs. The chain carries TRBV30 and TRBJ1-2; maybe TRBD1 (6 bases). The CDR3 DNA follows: TGTGCCTGGAGTGTACTAGGGGGTTTAGGCTACACCTTC. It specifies CAWSVLGGLGYTF.